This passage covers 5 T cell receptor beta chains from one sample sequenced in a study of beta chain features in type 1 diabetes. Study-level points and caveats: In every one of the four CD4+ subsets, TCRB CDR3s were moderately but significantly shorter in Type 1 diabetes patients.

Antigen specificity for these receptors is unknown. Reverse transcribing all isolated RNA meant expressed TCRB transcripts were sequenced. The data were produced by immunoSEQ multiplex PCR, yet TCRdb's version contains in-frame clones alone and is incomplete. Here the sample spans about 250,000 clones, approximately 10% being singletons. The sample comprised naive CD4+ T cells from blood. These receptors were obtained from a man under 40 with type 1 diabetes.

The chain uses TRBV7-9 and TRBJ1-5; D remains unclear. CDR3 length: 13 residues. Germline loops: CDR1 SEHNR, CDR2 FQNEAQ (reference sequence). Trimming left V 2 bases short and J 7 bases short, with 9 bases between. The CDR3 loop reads CASSLLADQPQHF. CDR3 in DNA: TGTGCCAGCAGCTTATTAGCGGACCAGCCCCAGCATTTT.

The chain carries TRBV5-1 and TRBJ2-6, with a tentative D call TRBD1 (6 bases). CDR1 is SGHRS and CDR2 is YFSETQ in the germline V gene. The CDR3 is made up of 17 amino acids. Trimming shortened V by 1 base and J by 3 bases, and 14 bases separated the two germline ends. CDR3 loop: CASSLIPGAGGANVLTF. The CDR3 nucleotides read TGCGCCAGCAGCTTGATTCCAGGGGCTGGTGGGGCCAACGTCCTGACTTTC.

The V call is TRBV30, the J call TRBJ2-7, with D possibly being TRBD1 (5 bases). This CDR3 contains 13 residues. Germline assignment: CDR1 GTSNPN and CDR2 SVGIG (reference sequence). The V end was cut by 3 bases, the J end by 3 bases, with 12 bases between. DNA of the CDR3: TGTGCCTGGAGGGACATTGATCTCTACGAGCAGTACTTC. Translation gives CAWRDIDLYEQYF.

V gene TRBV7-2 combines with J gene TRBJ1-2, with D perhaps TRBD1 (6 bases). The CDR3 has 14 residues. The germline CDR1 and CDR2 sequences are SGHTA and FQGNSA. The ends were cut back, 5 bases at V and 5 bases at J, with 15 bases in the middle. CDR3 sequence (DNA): TGTGCCAGCAGCCTGTGGGACACCTCTTATGGCTACACCTTC. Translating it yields CASSLWDTSYGYTF.

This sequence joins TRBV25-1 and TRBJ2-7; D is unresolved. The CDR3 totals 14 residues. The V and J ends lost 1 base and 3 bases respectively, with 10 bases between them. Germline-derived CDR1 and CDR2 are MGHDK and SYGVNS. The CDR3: CASSEFRFLYEQYF. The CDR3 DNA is TGTGCCAGCAGTGAATTCAGGTTTCTCTACGAGCAGTACTTC.